The 6 T cell receptor beta chains below were found in one sample sequenced in a study of OX40 agonist ivuxolimab in advanced cancers. The table came from immunoSEQ multiplex PCR; TCRdb's copy has only in-frame clones and leaves some out. In the table there are about 58,000 clones, around four fifths of which are singletons. This specimen consisted of CD4+ or CD8+ T cells sorted from blood, obtained in a trial of the OX40 agonist ivuxolimab. The receptors stem from an adult with an advanced solid tumor such as melanoma, head and neck, liver or kidney cancer.

The chain links TRBV6-1 to TRBJ2-2, with 10 positions matching TRBD1. CDR1 MNHNS and CDR2 SASEGT come from the germline V gene. Trimming at V came to 6 bases and at J to 7 bases, leaving 8 bases not matched to a gene. This CDR3 contains 15 residues. The DNA for the CDR3 is TGTGCCAGCAGGGGAATGACAGGGGGCGGCGGGGAGCTGTTTTTT. It yields the protein CASRGMTGGGGELFF.

The rearrangement links TRBV11-2 to TRBJ2-1, with D possibly called TRBD1 or TRBD2 (6 bases each). CDR1 is SGHAT, CDR2 FQNNGV, per germline. The V end lost 3 bases, the J end lost 3 bases, and 18 bases lay between the germline ends. The CDR3 runs to 17 residues. DNA of the CDR3: TGTGCCAGCAGCTTGGGGGCCGGGAGCGGAGTCTACAATGAGCAGTTCTTC. As protein: CASSLGAGSGVYNEQFF.

The CDR3 here is CASSPRQANSPLHF. The CDR3 nucleotides are TGTGCCAGCAGCCCCCGACAGGCCAATTCACCCCTCCACTTT. The chain uses TRBV11-3 and TRBJ1-6, with a weak D call TRBD1 (6 bases). V lost 5 bases to trimming and J lost 7 bases, with 12 bases between them. The CDR3 is made up of 14 amino acids. The V gene's germline CDR1 is SGHNT and CDR2 YENEEA.

The DNA for the CDR3 is TGTGCCAGCACCAACAGGGATCCCTCCTACGAGCAGTACTTC. Its translation is CASTNRDPSYEQYF. V and J are TRBV7-2 and TRBJ2-7, with TRBD1 as a possible D gene (6 bases). This CDR3 comprises 14 residues. Germline CDR1 is SGHTA and CDR2 is FQGNSA. Trimming left V 7 bases short and J 0 bases short, with 13 bases between.

The genes are TRBV11-3 and TRBJ2-7; D might be TRBD1 or TRBD2, each matching 6 bases. The germline V gene encodes CDR1 SGHNT and CDR2 YENEEA. The CDR3 runs 16 residues. Trimming stripped 7 bases from V and 2 bases from J, with 21 bases between. The CDR3 region has the DNA TGTGCCAGCAAACTAGGGGGGTCAGGGTTGACCTACGAGCAGTACTTC. Translated, it gives CASKLGGSGLTYEQYF.

V and J are TRBV9 and TRBJ2-2; D unresolved. CDR1 SGDLS and CDR2 YYNGEE come from the germline V gene. This CDR3 is 16 amino acids long. V lost 4 bases, J lost 0 bases, and 13 bases lay in between. The chain's CDR3 is CASSPRLSANTGELFF. For the CDR3, the DNA is TGTGCCAGCAGCCCCCGACTGAGCGCGAACACCGGGGAGCTGTTTTTT.